Each of the 11 T cell receptor beta chains below was sequenced from the same sample in a study of CD4 T cells in lung cancer. Only in-frame clones appear in the TCRdb table, and some are missing; sequencing was by immunoSEQ multiplex PCR. The listing records roughly 40 clones. Antigens of these TCRs are unknown. PBMCs stimulated approximately twelve days with mutant 27-mer peptides plus IL21, IL7, IL15, IL2. Sorting by cytokine capture selected live IFNgamma-secreting T cells after peptide-pulsed B cell restimulation. Sorted cells were expanded at limiting dilution, approximately 3 or 11 per well, for about 14 to 22 days. Sequencing was carried out using a CD4+ T cell line or clone grown in culture. These receptors originate from a human donor with non-small cell lung cancer. Some clones in this sample may be carry-over from other donors' samples.

This clone appeared a few times. The chain combines TRBV5-1 with TRBJ2-7; the match to TRBD2 covers 7 bases. Losses at the gene ends were 4 bases for V and 6 bases for J; bases not matched to a gene: 13. This CDR3 region has 15 residues. Germline CDR1 SGHRS, CDR2 YFSETQ. CDR3 protein: CASSPLGLEASEQYV. The CDR3 bases are TGCGCCAGCAGCCCCCTTGGACTAGAGGCCTCCGAGCAGTACGTC.

This clone occurred a few times. The chain carries TRBV27 and TRBJ2-1; D might be TRBD2 (5 bases). This CDR3 comprises 13 residues. The ends were cut back, 7 bases at V and 4 bases at J, with 11 bases in the middle. Germline CDR1 reads MNHEY; CDR2 reads SMNVEV (reference sequence). The CDR3 is CASMRETYNEQFF. In DNA, the CDR3 is TGTGCCAGCATGAGGGAGACGTACAATGAGCAGTTCTTC.

This CDR3 reads CASSPGTSGRLYEQYF. The CDR3 DNA is TGTGCCAGCAGCCCCGGGACTAGCGGGAGGTTATACGAGCAGTACTTC. The rearrangement joins TRBV7-2 to TRBJ2-7, with TRBD2 matching 15 bases. Germline lookup yields CDR1 SGHTA and CDR2 FQGNSA. V lost 5 bases and J lost 4; bases outside the gene matches: 6. The CDR3 spans 16 residues.

Within the sample, this clone is hyperexpanded (1% or more). V is TRBV7-8 and J is TRBJ1-3; no clear D gene. The CDR3 has 16 amino acids. Trimming cost V 0 bases and J 0 bases, with 9 bases left between them. CDR1 SGHVS and CDR2 FQNEAQ come from the germline V gene. This chain's CDR3 is CASSLAGRPSGNTIYF. The CDR3 DNA reads as TGTGCCAGCAGCTTAGCGGGCCGGCCCTCTGGAAACACCATATATTTT.

The genes are TRBV6-5 and TRBJ2-2, with D unresolved. This CDR3 has 15 amino acids. Germline CDR1 is MNHEY and CDR2 is SVGAGI. V was clipped by 4 bases and J by 3 bases, with 12 bases between them. CDR3 region: CASSWVFRHTGELFF. The CDR3 nucleotides read TGTGCCAGCAGTTGGGTCTTCCGTCACACCGGGGAGCTGTTTTTT.

The chain combines TRBV9 with TRBJ2-1; TRBD1 matches at 7 bases. Unmatched junction bases numbered 13, after V lost 4 bases and J lost 0 bases. Per germline, CDR1 SGDLS and CDR2 YYNGEE. The CDR3 runs 18 residues. CDR3 loop: CASSPFYSGQISYNEQFF. DNA of the CDR3: TGTGCCAGCAGCCCTTTCTACTCGGGACAGATCTCCTACAATGAGCAGTTCTTC.

DNA of the CDR3: TGTGCCAGCAGCCGCGGGACTGAAGCTTTCTTT. Translated: CASSRGTEAFF. The V gene is TRBV5-6, the J gene TRBJ1-1; D unclear. The V gene lost 4 bases and the J gene lost 5 bases, with 6 bases spanning the gap. This CDR3 is 11 amino acids long. From germline, CDR1 is SGHDT and CDR2 YYEEEE.

This clone was counted once. This rearrangement joins TRBV9 to TRBJ1-3; 7 nucleotides line up with TRBD1. The ends lost 4 bases at V and 0 bases at J; junction bases unmatched: 13. Germline values: CDR1 SGDLS, CDR2 YYNGEE. The CDR3 spans 18 residues. This chain's CDR3 is CASSSLIPGQSSGNTIYF. The CDR3 DNA reads as TGTGCCAGCAGCTCTCTTATCCCGGGACAGAGCTCTGGAAACACCATATATTTT.

The rearrangement uses TRBV6-5 and TRBJ2-1; a possible D gene is TRBD2 (6 bases). The CDR3 spans 13 residues. V was clipped by 0 bases and J by 8 bases, with 8 bases between them. The germline V gene encodes CDR1 MNHEY and CDR2 SVGAGI. This chain's CDR3 is CASSYSGSDEQFF. Here the CDR3 DNA reads TGTGCCAGCAGTTACTCCGGGAGCGATGAGCAGTTCTTC.

V usage is TRBV2 and J usage is TRBJ2-1; 9 positions agree with TRBD2. Losses at the gene ends were 3 bases for V and 7 bases for J; bases not matched to a gene: 4. The CDR3 consists of 14 residues. The germline V gene encodes CDR1 SNHLY and CDR2 FYNNEI. The CDR3 protein is CASSESLAGNEQFF. The CDR3 bases are TGTGCCAGCAGTGAGAGCCTAGCGGGGAATGAGCAGTTCTTC.

The chain combines TRBV19 with TRBJ2-4; 10 nucleotides line up with TRBD1. Germline V gene lookup returns CDR1 LNHDA and CDR2 SQIVND (reference sequence). V shed 2 bases and J 1 base; nucleotides not matched to a gene: 8. The CDR3 has 18 residues. CDR3 amino acids: CASSILTGGYGAKNIQYF. CDR3 coding DNA: TGTGCCAGTAGTATATTGACAGGGGGCTACGGGGCCAAAAACATTCAGTACTTC.